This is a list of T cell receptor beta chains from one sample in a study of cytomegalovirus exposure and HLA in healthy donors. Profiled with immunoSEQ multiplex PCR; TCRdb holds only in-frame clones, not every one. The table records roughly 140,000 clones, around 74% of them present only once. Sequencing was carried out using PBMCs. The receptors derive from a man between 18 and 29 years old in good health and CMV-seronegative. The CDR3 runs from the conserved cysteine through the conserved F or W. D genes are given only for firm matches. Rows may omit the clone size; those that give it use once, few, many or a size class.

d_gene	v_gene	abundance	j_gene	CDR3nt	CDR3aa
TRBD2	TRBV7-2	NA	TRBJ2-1	TGTGCCAGCAGCTTAGGGGGGGGACTAGGAAATGAGCAGTTCTTC	CASSLGGGLGNEQFF
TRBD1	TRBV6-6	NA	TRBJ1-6	TGTGCCAGCAGCTCAGGGGGCGTTTCACCCCTCCACTTT	CASSSGGVSPLHF
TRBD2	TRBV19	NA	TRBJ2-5	TGTGCCAGTAGTCCCCCTTATCTAGCGGGAGAGTACCAAGAGACCCAGTACTTC	CASSPPYLAGEYQETQYF
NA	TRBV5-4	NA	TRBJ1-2	TGTGCCAGCAGCTTGGCGGCGGGTTTTTTGGGCTCGGAGACCAACTATGGCTACACCTTC	CASSLAAGFLGSETNYGYTF
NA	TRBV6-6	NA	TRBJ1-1	TGTGCCAGCAGTTACTCGAACAGGGACACTGAAGCTTTCTTT	CASSYSNRDTEAFF
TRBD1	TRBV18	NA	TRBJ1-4	TGTGCCAGCTTACAGGGGGCTGGAGAAAAACTGTTTTTT	CASLQGAGEKLFF
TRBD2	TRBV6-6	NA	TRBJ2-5	TGTGCCAGCAGTTACGGGACTAGTTCGGAGACCCAGTACTTC	CASSYGTSSETQYF
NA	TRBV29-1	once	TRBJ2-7	TGCAGCGTTGAAGGCGGCAGGGCCCCCGAGCAGTACTTC	CSVEGGRAPEQYF
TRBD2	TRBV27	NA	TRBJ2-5	TGTGCCAGCAGTAAGTCCGGGACTAGCGGCCAAGAGACCCAGTACTTC	CASSKSGTSGQETQYF
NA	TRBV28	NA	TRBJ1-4	TGTGCCAGCAGCTTCGGAACTAATGAAAAACTGTTTTTT	CASSFGTNEKLFF
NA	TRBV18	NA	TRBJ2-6	TGTGCCAGCTCCCCCGGAGTTGGGGCCAACGTCCTGACTTTC	CASSPGVGANVLTF
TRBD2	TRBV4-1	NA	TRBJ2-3	TGCGCCAGCAGCCACTTCCGAGCGGGAAGCACAGATACGCAGTATTTT	CASSHFRAGSTDTQYF
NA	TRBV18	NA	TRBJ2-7	TGTGCCAGCTCATCAGACAGAGAGCAGTACTTC	CASSSDREQYF
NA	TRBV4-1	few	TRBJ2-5	TGCGCCAGCAGCCGGACTGGAGAGACCCAGTACTTC	CASSRTGETQYF
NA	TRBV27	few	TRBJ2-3	TGTGCCAGCAGTTTCGCGGGGTCTAGCACAGATACGCAGTATTTT	CASSFAGSSTDTQYF
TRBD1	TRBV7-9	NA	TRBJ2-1	TGTTCCAGCAGCTTAACTGCGGGCGGGACAGGGGTATTGAATGAGCAGTTCTTC	CSSSLTAGGTGVLNEQFF
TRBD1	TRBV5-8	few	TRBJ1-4	TGTGCCAGCAGCCCGGACAGGGAAGGTGAAAAACTGTTTTTT	CASSPDREGEKLFF
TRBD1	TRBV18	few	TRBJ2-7	TGTGCCAGCTCGGGACAGGGGGCCTACGAGCAGTACTTC	CASSGQGAYEQYF
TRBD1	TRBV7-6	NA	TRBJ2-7	TGTGCCAGCAGTTGGGACAGTTCGCGAGAGCAGTACTTC	CASSWDSSREQYF
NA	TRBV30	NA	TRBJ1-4	TGTGCCTGGAGTTCGTCAACACAAAAACTGTTTTTT	CAWSSSTQKLFF
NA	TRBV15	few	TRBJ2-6	TGTGCCACCAGCAGAGATCACTCTGGGGCCAACGTCCTGACTTTC	CATSRDHSGANVLTF
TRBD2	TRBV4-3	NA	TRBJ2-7	TGCGCCAGCAGCCAAGATACGTCGGGGACTAGCAACTCCTACGAGCAGTACTTC	CASSQDTSGTSNSYEQYF
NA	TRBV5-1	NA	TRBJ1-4	TGCGCCAGCAGCTTGGACAGGGCGGGAACTAATGAAAAACTGTTTTTT	CASSLDRAGTNEKLFF
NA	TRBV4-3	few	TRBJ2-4	TGCGCCAGCAGCCAAGTTCCGCGGGAAAGGTTACAGTACTTC	CASSQVPRERLQYF
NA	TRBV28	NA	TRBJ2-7	TGTGCCAGCAGTTTCCAACGGGATCCCGGGGTGGGCGAGCAGTACTTC	CASSFQRDPGVGEQYF
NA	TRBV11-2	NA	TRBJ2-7	TGTGCCAGCAGTATACTGTACGAGCAGTACTTC	CASSILYEQYF
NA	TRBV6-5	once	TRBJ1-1	TGTGCCAGCAGCGCGGACTGGAACACTGAAGCTTTCTTT	CASSADWNTEAFF
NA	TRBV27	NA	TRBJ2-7	TGTGCCAGCAGTTTCCATAGCCCTTCCTACGAGCAGTACTTC	CASSFHSPSYEQYF
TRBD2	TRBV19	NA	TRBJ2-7	TGTGCCAGTACCAGTATTGAGGGAGGGAACGAGCAGTACTTC	CASTSIEGGNEQYF
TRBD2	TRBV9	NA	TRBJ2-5	TGTGCCAGCAGCGTAGGGAACGGGAGGGGAGAGACCCAGTACTTC	CASSVGNGRGETQYF
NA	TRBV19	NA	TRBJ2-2	TGTGCCAGTAGTATAGGGAGACTAGGGACCGGGGAGCTGTTTTTT	CASSIGRLGTGELFF
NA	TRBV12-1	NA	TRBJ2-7	TGTGCCGCACACACGCCACCGGCAGGACTAGCGGACACTGTAACACCCTACGAGCAGTACTTC	CAAHTPPAGLADTVTPYEQYF
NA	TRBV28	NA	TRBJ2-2	TGTGCCAGCAGCTCCCCACACGTTACGCACACCGGGGAGCTGTTTTTT	CASSSPHVTHTGELFF